These 4 T cell receptor beta chains originate from one sample sequenced in a study of blood T cell repertoires in COVID-19. Profiled with immunoSEQ multiplex PCR; TCRdb holds only in-frame clones, not every one. This sample carries some 300,000 clones, about 89% of them seen once, and the ten largest clones take 1.5% to 2%. The sequenced sample consisted of PBMCs or T cells enriched from blood (not recorded which). Receptors were obtained from a woman aged 40 to 55 who had recovered from COVID-19.

The chain joins TRBV7-8 to TRBJ2-3; TRBD2 agrees at 9 bases. This CDR3 spans 16 amino acids. The V gene's germline CDR1 is SGHVS and CDR2 FQNEAQ. Trimming took 4 bases from V and 4 from J; bases not matched to a gene: 9. Here the CDR3 reads CASSSIAGEVPDTQYF. The CDR3 DNA reads TGTGCCAGCAGCTCTATAGCGGGGGAGGTCCCAGATACGCAGTATTTT.

The gene calls are TRBV5-1 and TRBJ1-1, with 10 bases fitting TRBD1. The CDR3 covers 15 residues. J was trimmed by 6 bases and V by 3 bases; bases with no gene match: 8. Germline CDR1 reads SGHRS; CDR2 reads YFSETQ. Here the CDR3 reads CASSSRDRGMAEAFF. CDR3 DNA: TGCGCCAGCAGCTCCCGGGACAGGGGTATGGCTGAAGCTTTCTTT.

This chain joins TRBV7-2 and TRBJ2-1; TRBD2 matches at 12 bases. From germline, CDR1 is SGHTA and CDR2 FQGNSA. V shed 5 bases and J 2 bases; nucleotides not matched to a gene: 4. The CDR3 extends over 16 amino acids. The CDR3 DNA is TGTGCCAGCAGCACGACTAGCGGGGGAACCTACAATGAGCAGTTCTTC. It specifies CASSTTSGGTYNEQFF. Complete variable domain (other parts from reference TRBV7-2 and TRBJ2-1): GAGVSQSPSNKVTEKGKDVELRCDPISGHTALYWYRQSLGQGLEFLIYFQGNSAPDKSGLPSDRFSAERTGGSVSTLTIQRTQQEDSAVYLCASSTTSGGTYNEQFFGPGTRLTVL.

This chain links TRBV2 with TRBJ1-1; TRBD1 agrees at 8 bases. Germline CDR1 SNHLY, CDR2 FYNNEI. The CDR3 has 14 residues. V dropped 6 bases and J dropped 1; count of bases not matched to a gene: 4. The CDR3 DNA reads TGTGCCAGCAGGTTAACAGGGGGGAACACTGAAGCTTTCTTT. It translates to CASRLTGGNTEAFF.